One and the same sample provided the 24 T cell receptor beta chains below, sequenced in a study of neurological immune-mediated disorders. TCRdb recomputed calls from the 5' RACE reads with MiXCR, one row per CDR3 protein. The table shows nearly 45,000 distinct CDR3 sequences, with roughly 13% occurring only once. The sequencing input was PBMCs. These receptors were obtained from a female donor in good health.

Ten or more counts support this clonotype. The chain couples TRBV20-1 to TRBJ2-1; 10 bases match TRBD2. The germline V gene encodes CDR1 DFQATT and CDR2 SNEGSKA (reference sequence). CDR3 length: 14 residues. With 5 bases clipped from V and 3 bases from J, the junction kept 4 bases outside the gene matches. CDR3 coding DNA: TGCAGTGCTGTGAGCGGGAGGGGCTACAATGAGCAGTTCTTC. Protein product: CSAVSGRGYNEQFF.

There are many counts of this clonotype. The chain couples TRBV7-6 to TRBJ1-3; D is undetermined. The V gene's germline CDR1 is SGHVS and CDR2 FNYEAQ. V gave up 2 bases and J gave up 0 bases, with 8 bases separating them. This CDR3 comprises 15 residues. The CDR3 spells CASSLSQSSGNTIYF. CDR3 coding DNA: TGTGCCAGCAGCTTATCGCAAAGCTCTGGAAACACCATATATTTT. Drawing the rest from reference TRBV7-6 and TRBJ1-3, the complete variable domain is GAGVSQSPRYKVTKRGQDVALRCDPISGHVSLYWYRQALGQGPEFLTYFNYEAQQDKSGLPNDRFSAERPEGSISTLTIQRTEQRDSAMYRCASSLSQSSGNTIYFGEGSWLTVV.

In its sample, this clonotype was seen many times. The CDR3 protein is CASSRDRVETQYF. CDR3 sequence (DNA): TGTGCCAGCAGCAGGGACAGGGTCGAGACCCAGTACTTC. The chain couples TRBV11-1 to TRBJ2-5; 9 nucleotides line up with TRBD1. J lost 5 bases, V lost 5 bases, and 3 bases had no gene match. Germline CDR1 and CDR2: SGHAT and FQDESV (reference sequence). The CDR3 loop spans 13 amino acids.

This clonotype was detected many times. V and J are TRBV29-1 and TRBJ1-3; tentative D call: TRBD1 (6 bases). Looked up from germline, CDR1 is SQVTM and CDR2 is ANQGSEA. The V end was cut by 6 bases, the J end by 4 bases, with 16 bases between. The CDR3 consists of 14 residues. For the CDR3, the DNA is TGCAGCGTCCGATTCCAGGGGCCCGGAAACACCATATATTTT. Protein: CSVRFQGPGNTIYF.

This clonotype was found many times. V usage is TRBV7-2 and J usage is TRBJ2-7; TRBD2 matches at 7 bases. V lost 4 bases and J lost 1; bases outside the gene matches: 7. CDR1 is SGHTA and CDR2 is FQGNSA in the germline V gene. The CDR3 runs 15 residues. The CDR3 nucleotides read TGTGCCAGCAGCTGGATCCCGGGAGGATCCTACGAGCAGTACTTC. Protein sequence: CASSWIPGGSYEQYF.

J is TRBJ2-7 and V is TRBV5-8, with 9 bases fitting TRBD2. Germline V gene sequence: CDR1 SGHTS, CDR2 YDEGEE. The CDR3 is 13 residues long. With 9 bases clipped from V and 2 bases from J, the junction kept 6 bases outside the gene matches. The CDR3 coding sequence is TGTGCCACCGGCGGGAGGGCAGCCTACGAGCAGTACTTC. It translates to CATGGRAAYEQYF.

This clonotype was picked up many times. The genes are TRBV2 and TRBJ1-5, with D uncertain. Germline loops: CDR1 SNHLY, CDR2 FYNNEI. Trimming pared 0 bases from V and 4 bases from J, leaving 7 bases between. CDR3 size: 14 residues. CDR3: CASSEAAANQPQHF. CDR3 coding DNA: TGTGCCAGCAGTGAAGCGGCAGCTAATCAGCCCCAGCATTTT.

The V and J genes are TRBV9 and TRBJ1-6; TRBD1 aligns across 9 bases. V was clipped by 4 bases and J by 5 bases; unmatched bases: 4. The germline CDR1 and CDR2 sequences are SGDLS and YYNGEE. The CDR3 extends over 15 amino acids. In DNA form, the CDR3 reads TGTGCCAGCAGCCGGACAGGGGTCGATAATTCACCCCTCCACTTT. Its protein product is CASSRTGVDNSPLHF.

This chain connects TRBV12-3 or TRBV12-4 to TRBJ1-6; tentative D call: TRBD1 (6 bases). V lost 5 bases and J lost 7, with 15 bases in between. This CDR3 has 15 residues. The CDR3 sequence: CASSTEGGGNSPLHF. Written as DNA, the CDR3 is TGTGCCAGCAGTACAGAGGGGGGGGGCAATTCACCCCTCCACTTT.

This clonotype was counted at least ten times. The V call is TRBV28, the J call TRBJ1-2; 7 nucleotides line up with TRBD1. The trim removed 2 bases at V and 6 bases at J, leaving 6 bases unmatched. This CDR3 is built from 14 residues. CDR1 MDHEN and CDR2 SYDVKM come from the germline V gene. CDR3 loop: CASSLDRVGNGYTF. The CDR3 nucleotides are TGTGCCAGCAGTTTAGACAGGGTGGGAAATGGCTACACCTTC.

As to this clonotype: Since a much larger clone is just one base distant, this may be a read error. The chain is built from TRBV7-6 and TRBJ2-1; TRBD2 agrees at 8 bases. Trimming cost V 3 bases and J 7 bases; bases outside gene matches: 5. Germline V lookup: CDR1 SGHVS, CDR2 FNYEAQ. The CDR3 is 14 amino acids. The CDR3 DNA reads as TGTGCCAGCAGCTTTCGGGAGGGGGGGAATGAGCAGTTCTTC. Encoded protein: CASSFREGGNEQFF.

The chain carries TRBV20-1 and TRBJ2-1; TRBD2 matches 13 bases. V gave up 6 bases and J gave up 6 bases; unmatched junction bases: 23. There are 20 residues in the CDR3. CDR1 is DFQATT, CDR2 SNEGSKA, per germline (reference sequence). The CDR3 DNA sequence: TGCAGTGCCCGAAGACATCCCGGACTAGCGGGAGTTGCGCGAGCCAATGAGCAGTTCTTC. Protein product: CSARRHPGLAGVARANEQFF.

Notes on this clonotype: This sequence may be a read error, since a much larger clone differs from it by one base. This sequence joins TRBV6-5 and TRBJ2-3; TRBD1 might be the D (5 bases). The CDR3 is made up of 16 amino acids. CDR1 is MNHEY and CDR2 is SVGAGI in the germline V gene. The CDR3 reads CVSSSPATLGEDTQYF. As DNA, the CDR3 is TGTGTCAGCAGTTCACCCGCGACATTAGGGGAAGATACGCAGTATTTT.

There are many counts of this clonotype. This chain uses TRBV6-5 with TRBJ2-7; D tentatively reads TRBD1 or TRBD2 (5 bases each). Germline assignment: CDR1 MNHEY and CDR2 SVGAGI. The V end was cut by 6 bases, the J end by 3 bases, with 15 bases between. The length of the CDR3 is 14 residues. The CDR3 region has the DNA TGTGCCAGCAGACTCCGGGACGGAAACTACGAGCAGTACTTC. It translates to CASRLRDGNYEQYF.

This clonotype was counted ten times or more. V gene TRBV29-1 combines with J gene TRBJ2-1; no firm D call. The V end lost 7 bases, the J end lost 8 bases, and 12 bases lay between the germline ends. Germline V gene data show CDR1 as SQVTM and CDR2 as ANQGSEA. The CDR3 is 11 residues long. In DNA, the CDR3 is TGCAGCGCCAACGGCTTCGATGAGCAGTTCTTC. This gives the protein CSANGFDEQFF.

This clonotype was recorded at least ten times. CDR3 protein: CSVRTASYEQYF. CDR3 DNA: TGCAGCGTGCGGACGGCCTCCTACGAGCAGTACTTC. V is TRBV29-1 and J is TRBJ2-7; D remains unclear. There are 12 residues in the CDR3. Germline-derived CDR1 and CDR2 are SQVTM and ANQGSEA. V was clipped by 6 bases and J by 0 bases, with 9 bases between them.

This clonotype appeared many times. In nucleotides, the CDR3 is TGTGCCAGCACTTTCCGCCCAAGTATGAACACTGAAGCTTTCTTT. Its translation is CASTFRPSMNTEAFF. The chain recombines TRBV7-2 with TRBJ1-1; D remains ambiguous. The germline gives CDR1 SGHTA, CDR2 FQGNSA. This CDR3 is 15 amino acids long. Trimming removed 7 bases from V and 0 bases from J, with 15 bases in between.

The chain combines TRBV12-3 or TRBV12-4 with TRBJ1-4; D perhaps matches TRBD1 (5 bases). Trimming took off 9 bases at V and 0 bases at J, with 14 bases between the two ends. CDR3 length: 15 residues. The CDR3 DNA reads TGTGCCAGTTTTTGGGGGTTCACAACTAATGAAAAACTGTTTTTT. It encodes CASFWGFTTNEKLFF.

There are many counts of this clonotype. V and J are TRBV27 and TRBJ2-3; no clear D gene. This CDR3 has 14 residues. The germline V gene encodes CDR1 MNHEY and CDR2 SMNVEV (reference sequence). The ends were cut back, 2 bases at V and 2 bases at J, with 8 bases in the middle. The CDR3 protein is CASSLGVLTDTQYF. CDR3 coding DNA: TGTGCCAGCAGTTTAGGGGTCCTCACAGATACGCAGTATTTT.

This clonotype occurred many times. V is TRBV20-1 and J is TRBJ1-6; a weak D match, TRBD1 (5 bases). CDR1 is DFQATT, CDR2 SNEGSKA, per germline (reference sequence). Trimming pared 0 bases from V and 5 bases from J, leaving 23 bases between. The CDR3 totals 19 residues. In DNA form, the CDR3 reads TGCAGTGCTAGAGATTCCCCACGTCGGGGGACCGGAGATAATTCACCCCTCCACTTT. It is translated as CSARDSPRRGTGDNSPLHF.

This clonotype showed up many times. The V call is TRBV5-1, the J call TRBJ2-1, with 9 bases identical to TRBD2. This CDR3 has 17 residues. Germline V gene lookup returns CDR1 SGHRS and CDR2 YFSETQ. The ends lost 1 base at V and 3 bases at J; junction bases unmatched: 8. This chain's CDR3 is CASSLTLTSGDYNEQFF. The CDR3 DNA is TGCGCCAGCAGCTTGACCCTGACTAGCGGAGACTACAATGAGCAGTTCTTC.

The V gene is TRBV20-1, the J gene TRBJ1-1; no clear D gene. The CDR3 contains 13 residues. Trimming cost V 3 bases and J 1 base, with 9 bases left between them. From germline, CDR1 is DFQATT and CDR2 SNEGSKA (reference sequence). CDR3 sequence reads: CSARRGTNTEAFF. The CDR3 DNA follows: TGCAGTGCTAGGCGTGGAACGAACACTGAAGCTTTCTTT.

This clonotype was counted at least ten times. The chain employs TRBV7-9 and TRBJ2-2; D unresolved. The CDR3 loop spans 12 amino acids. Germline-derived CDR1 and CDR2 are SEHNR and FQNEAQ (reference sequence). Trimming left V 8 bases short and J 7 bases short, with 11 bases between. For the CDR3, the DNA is TGTGCCAGCGGGCCAGTAGTCGGGGAGCTGTTTTTT. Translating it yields CASGPVVGELFF.

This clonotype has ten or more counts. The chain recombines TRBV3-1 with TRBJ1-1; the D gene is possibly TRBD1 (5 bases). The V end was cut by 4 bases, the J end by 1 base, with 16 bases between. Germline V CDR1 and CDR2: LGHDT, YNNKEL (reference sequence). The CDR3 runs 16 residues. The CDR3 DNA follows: TGTGCCAGCAGCCCATACCCGACAGAGAAGAACACTGAAGCTTTCTTT. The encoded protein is CASSPYPTEKNTEAFF.